Listed below are T cell receptor beta chains from one sample, sequenced in a study of blood T cell repertoires in COVID-19. Profiling relied on immunoSEQ multiplex PCR, and the TCRdb table lists in-frame clones only, not all of them. The sample comprises roughly 390,000 clones, around 87% of which are singletons, and 8% to 13% rests with the top ten. Material: peripheral blood. The receptors derive from a woman in her thirties with COVID-19, enrolled during active disease. Both conserved end residues are part of each CDR3. A D gene is named only where the DNA matches it firmly.

v_call: TRBV19; d_call: NA; j_call: TRBJ2-7; cdr3_aa: CASRGSGLNSYEQYF; cdr3_nt: TGTGCCAGTAGGGGAAGCGGGCTAAATTCCTACGAGCAGTACTTC
v_call: TRBV19; d_call: TRBD1; j_call: TRBJ1-5; cdr3_aa: CASSILGQISNQPQHF; cdr3_nt: TGTGCCAGTAGCATTCTGGGACAGATTAGCAATCAGCCCCAGCATTTT
v_call: TRBV6-2/TRBV6-3; d_call: NA; j_call: TRBJ2-1; cdr3_aa: CASSPQYNEQFF; cdr3_nt: TGTGCCAGCAGTCCCCAGTACAATGAGCAGTTCTTC
v_call: TRBV6-5; d_call: TRBD1; j_call: TRBJ2-7; cdr3_aa: CAGDRGRGVYEQYF; cdr3_nt: TGTGCCGGGGACAGGGGGCGCGGAGTTTACGAGCAGTACTTC
v_call: TRBV4-1; d_call: TRBD1; j_call: TRBJ1-1; cdr3_aa: CASSQGTGITEAFF; cdr3_nt: TGCGCCAGCAGCCAAGGGACAGGGATCACTGAAGCTTTCTTT
v_call: TRBV7-8; d_call: NA; j_call: TRBJ1-4; cdr3_aa: CASSLGYENEKLFF; cdr3_nt: TGTGCCAGCAGCTTAGGTTATGAGAATGAAAAACTGTTTTTT
v_call: TRBV28; d_call: TRBD1; j_call: TRBJ1-1; cdr3_aa: CASSFPDRAGTEAFF; cdr3_nt: TGTGCCAGCAGTTTCCCGGACAGGGCTGGGACTGAAGCTTTCTTT
v_call: TRBV7-2; d_call: NA; j_call: TRBJ2-7; cdr3_aa: CASSYGQDRLGEQYF; cdr3_nt: TGTGCCAGCAGCTACGGACAAGACCGGTTGGGGGAGCAGTACTTC
v_call: TRBV30; d_call: TRBD1; j_call: TRBJ1-2; cdr3_aa: CAWSVLEQGAFYTF; cdr3_nt: TGTGCCTGGAGTGTCCTTGAACAGGGGGCATTCTACACCTTC
v_call: TRBV2; d_call: NA; j_call: TRBJ1-5; cdr3_aa: CASSEQGRNQPQHF; cdr3_nt: TGTGCCAGCAGTGAGCAGGGTAGGAATCAGCCCCAGCATTTT
v_call: TRBV4-1; d_call: NA; j_call: TRBJ1-1; cdr3_aa: CASSQDRGGPEAFF; cdr3_nt: TGCGCCAGCAGCCAAGATAGGGGCGGTCCTGAAGCTTTCTTT